The 2 T cell receptor beta chains reported below all come from one sample, sequenced in a study of regulatory dendritic cells for organ transplantation. The data were produced by immunoSEQ multiplex PCR, yet TCRdb's version contains in-frame clones alone and is incomplete. Here the sample spans about 10,000 clones, less than 90% being singletons. Allogeneic regulatory or mature dendritic cells were co-cultured for 5 days with CFSE-labeled sorted T cells at 1:10. These receptors' targets are unknown. Specimen: memory CD4+ T cells from blood cultured with dendritic cells. The subset is: CD45RO+ memory T cells. The receptors stem from a human donor in good health.

The chain joins TRBV4-1 to TRBJ1-1; a possible D gene is TRBD1 (6 bases). CDR1 is MGHRA, CDR2 YSYEKL, per germline. There are 16 residues in the CDR3. Trimming took off 4 bases at V and 1 base at J, with 16 bases between the two ends. Here the CDR3 reads CASSRRGGASNTEAFF. The CDR3 DNA follows: TGCGCCAGCAGCCGCCGAGGGGGGGCCTCGAACACTGAAGCTTTCTTT.

This clone was observed a few times. The rearrangement joins TRBV19 to TRBJ2-7; 7 bases line up with TRBD1. Trimming at V came to 6 bases and at J to 7 bases, leaving 12 bases not matched to a gene. CDR3 size: 14 residues. Germline-derived CDR1 and CDR2 are LNHDA and SQIVND (reference sequence). This CDR3 is CASRTGKDVGEQYF. CDR3 sequence (DNA): TGTGCCAGTAGGACAGGGAAGGACGTTGGGGAGCAGTACTTC.